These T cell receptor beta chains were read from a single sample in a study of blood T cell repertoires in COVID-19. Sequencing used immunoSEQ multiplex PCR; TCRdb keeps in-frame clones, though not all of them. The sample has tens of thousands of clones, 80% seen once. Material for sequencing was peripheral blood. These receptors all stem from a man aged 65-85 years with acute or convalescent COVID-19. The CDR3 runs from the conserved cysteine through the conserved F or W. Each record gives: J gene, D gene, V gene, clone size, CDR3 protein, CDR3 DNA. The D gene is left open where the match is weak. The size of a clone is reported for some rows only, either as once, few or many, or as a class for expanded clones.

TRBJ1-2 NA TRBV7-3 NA CASSTTVRGYTF TGTGCCAGCAGCACGACAGTGCGGGGCTACACCTTC
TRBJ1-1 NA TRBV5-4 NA CASSGIEDTEAFF TGTGCCAGCAGCGGTATAGAAGACACTGAAGCTTTCTTT
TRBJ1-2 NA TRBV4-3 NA CASSQDREVLSGYTF TGCGCCAGCAGCCAAGATCGGGAGGTTCTTAGCGGCTACACCTTC
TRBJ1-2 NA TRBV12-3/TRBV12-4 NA CASRQTTNYGYTF TGTGCCAGCAGGCAGACTACTAACTATGGCTACACCTTC
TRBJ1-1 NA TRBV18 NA CASSPNSLNTEAFF TGTGCCAGCTCACCAAACAGCCTGAACACTGAAGCTTTCTTT
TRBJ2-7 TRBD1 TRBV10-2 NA CASSGQGRYEQYF TGCGCCAGCAGTGGACAGGGGCGATACGAGCAGTACTTC
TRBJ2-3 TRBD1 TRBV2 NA CASRTYRGGTDTQYF TGTGCCAGCAGGACATACAGGGGGGGCACAGATACGCAGTATTTT
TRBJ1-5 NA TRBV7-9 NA CASSPQEGQPQHF TGTGCCAGCAGCCCCCAAGAGGGTCAGCCCCAGCATTTT
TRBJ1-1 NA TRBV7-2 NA CASSSKTNTEAFF TGTGCCAGCAGTTCTAAAACGAACACTGAAGCTTTCTTT
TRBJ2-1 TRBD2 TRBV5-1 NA CASSSRGSSSYNEQFF TGCGCCAGCAGCTCGCGGGGGTCGAGCTCCTACAATGAGCAGTTCTTC
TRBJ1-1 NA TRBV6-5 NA CASSYGGVGTEAFF TGTGCCAGCAGTTACGGGGGGGTGGGCACTGAAGCTTTCTTT
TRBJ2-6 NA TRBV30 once CAWSLGANVLTF TGTGCCTGGAGTCTCGGGGCCAACGTCCTGACTTTC
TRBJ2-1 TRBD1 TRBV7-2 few CAERQGYNEQFF TGTGCAGAAAGACAGGGATACAATGAGCAGTTCTTC
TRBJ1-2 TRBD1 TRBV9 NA CASLGQGTNYGYTF TGTGCCAGCCTGGGACAGGGAACTAACTATGGCTACACCTTC
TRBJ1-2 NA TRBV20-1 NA CSARDLEGYTF TGCAGTGCTAGAGATTTAGAGGGCTACACCTTC
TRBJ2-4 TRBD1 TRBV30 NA CAQGATGNIQYF TGTGCCCAGGGGGCAACGGGAAACATTCAGTACTTC
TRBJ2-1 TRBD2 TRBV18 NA CASSPGGGEYNEQFF TGTGCCAGCTCACCGGGGGGGGGAGAATACAATGAGCAGTTCTTC
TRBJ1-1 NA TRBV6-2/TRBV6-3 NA CASSPGQFNTEAFF TGTGCCAGCAGCCCCGGACAGTTTAACACTGAAGCTTTCTTT
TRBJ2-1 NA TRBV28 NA CASSPYPGGYNEQFF TGTGCCAGCAGTCCCTACCCCGGAGGCTACAATGAGCAGTTCTTC
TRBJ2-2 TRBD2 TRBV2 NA CASRAGTSDSGELFF TGTGCCAGCAGGGCCGGGACTAGCGATTCCGGGGAGCTGTTTTTT
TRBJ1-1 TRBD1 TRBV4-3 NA CASSRKGTGQYEAFF TGCGCCAGCAGCCGAAAGGGGACAGGACAATATGAAGCTTTCTTT
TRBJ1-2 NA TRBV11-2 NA CASSLLPMTASYNYGYTF TGTGCCAGCAGCTTGCTGCCAATGACAGCATCTTATAACTATGGCTACACCTTC
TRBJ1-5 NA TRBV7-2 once CASSLGGSLNQPQHF TGTGCCAGCAGCTTAGGGGGCAGCCTCAATCAGCCCCAGCATTTT
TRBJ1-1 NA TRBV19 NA CATTPPQIKGARNTEAFF TGTGCCACCACTCCCCCTCAGATCAAAGGGGCCAGGAACACTGAAGCTTTCTTT
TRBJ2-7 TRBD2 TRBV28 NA CASSIPRGVGSYEQYF TGTGCCAGCAGCATACCCCGGGGGGTGGGGTCCTACGAGCAGTACTTC
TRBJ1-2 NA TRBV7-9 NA CASSPTRSYGYTF TGTGCCAGCAGCCCCACCCGGAGCTATGGCTACACCTTC
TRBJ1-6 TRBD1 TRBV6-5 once CASTSRTGRNSPLHF TGTGCCAGCACCTCAAGGACAGGGAGGAATTCACCCCTCCACTTT